These 24 T cell receptor beta chains were sequenced from one sample in a study of shared clonotypes between healthy human individuals. TCRdb's copy holds only in-frame clones and misses some; the assay was immunoSEQ multiplex PCR. The sample lists under 2.5 million clones, 85% to 95% occurring once. Material: naive CD4+ T cells from PBMCs. Subset described: CD45RA+ positively selected. These receptors came from a man between 18 and 35 years old in good health. Some clones in this sample may be carry-over from other donors' samples.

V usage is TRBV27 and J usage is TRBJ1-4; 7 bases align to TRBD1. Germline V gene sequence: CDR1 MNHEY, CDR2 SMNVEV (reference sequence). The CDR3 runs to 16 residues. Unmatched junction bases numbered 18, after V lost 5 bases and J lost 12 bases. This CDR3 reads CASSRSDRAGPGELFF. The CDR3 nucleotides are TGTGCCAGCAGTCGATCCGACAGGGCGGGACCTGGGGAACTGTTTTTT.

The chain carries TRBV4-2 and TRBJ2-2; no reliable D call. Germline-derived CDR1 and CDR2 are LGHNA and YNFKEQ. The CDR3 runs to 17 residues. The V end was cut by 3 bases, the J end by 1 base, with 15 bases between. The CDR3 loop is CASSHPFRGENTGELFF. For the CDR3, the DNA is TGTGCCAGCAGCCACCCCTTTCGTGGGGAGAACACCGGGGAGCTGTTTTTT.

This clone has only one observation. The chain employs TRBV28 and TRBJ2-4, with a weak D call TRBD2 (5 bases). The V end was cut by 0 bases, the J end by 4 bases, with 13 bases between. Germline V gene sequence: CDR1 MDHEN, CDR2 SYDVKM. This CDR3 comprises 16 residues. The CDR3 loop reads CASSLWVRGQKNIQYF. CDR3 DNA sequence: TGTGCCAGCAGTTTATGGGTACGCGGGCAGAAAAACATTCAGTACTTC.

The V call is TRBV7-2, the J call TRBJ1-2, with TRBD1 matching 12 bases. Per the germline V gene, CDR1 is SGHTA and CDR2 is FQGNSA. This CDR3 region has 15 residues. The V and J ends lost 5 bases and 8 bases, in that order; junction bases with no gene match: 9. The CDR3 region is CASSRDRGLLGGYTF. CDR3 in DNA: TGTGCCAGCAGCCGGGACAGGGGGCTTCTCGGGGGCTACACCTTC.

V and J are TRBV28 and TRBJ1-5; D gene uncertain. V dropped 5 bases and J dropped 0 bases, with 8 bases sitting between them. This CDR3 has 14 residues. Germline CDR1 reads MDHEN; CDR2 reads SYDVKM. The CDR3 loop reads CASSMTGSNQPQHF. The CDR3 nucleotides read TGTGCCAGCAGTATGACGGGTAGCAATCAGCCCCAGCATTTT.

The rearrangement links TRBV7-9 to TRBJ1-4; tentative D call: TRBD1 (5 bases). V was clipped by 5 bases and J by 7 bases, with 14 bases between them. Germline CDR1 is SEHNR and CDR2 is FQNEAQ (reference sequence). This CDR3 region has 14 residues. The CDR3 DNA reads as TGTGCCAGCAGCAACTCCGGGGGTGGTGAAAAACTGTTTTTT. Translated: CASSNSGGGEKLFF.

The J gene is TRBJ2-7, the V gene TRBV7-2, with 11 nucleotides matching TRBD1. The CDR3 consists of 15 residues. CDR1 and CDR2 (germline): SGHTA, FQGNSA. V lost 5 bases to trimming and J lost 5 bases; unmatched junction nucleotides: 8. The CDR3 spells CASSAPGQGDDEQYF. Here the CDR3 DNA reads TGTGCCAGCAGCGCTCCGGGACAGGGGGATGACGAGCAGTACTTC.

This clone appeared a single time. The V call is TRBV2, the J call TRBJ1-3; 12 bases are shared with TRBD1. CDR3 size: 20 residues. Germline V gene lookup returns CDR1 SNHLY and CDR2 FYNNEI. The V and J ends lost 8 bases and 8 bases, in that order; junction bases with no gene match: 25. The CDR3 reads CASSVRRTFTGTGGLDTIYF. The CDR3, as DNA: TGTGCCAGCTCGGTTCGGAGAACCTTTACCGGGACAGGGGGCTTAGACACCATATATTTT.

The chain combines TRBV5-1 with TRBJ2-5; 7 nucleotides match TRBD1. Trimming at V came to 4 bases and at J to 2 bases, leaving 5 bases not matched to a gene. The CDR3 totals 14 residues. Germline lookup yields CDR1 SGHRS and CDR2 YFSETQ. CDR3 nucleotide sequence: TGCGCCAGCAGCCAGGTCAGGGGGCAAGAGACCCAGTACTTC. It translates to CASSQVRGQETQYF. Combining the CDR3 with reference TRBV5-1 and TRBJ2-5 gives the whole variable domain KAGVTQTPRYLIKTRGQQVTLSCSPISGHRSVSWYQQTPGQGLQFLFEYFSETQRNKGNFPGRFSGRQFSNSRSEMNVSTLELGDSALYLCASSQVRGQETQYFGPGTRLLVL.

The chain links TRBV19 to TRBJ2-2; D may be TRBD1 (6 bases). Germline lookup yields CDR1 LNHDA and CDR2 SQIVND (reference sequence). V lost 3 bases and J 0 bases, leaving 29 bases between the germline ends. The CDR3 length is 22 residues. CDR3 loop: CASSIVIDWDIIHDTNTGELFF. The CDR3 DNA reads TGTGCCAGTAGTATTGTTATCGATTGGGACATCATACACGACACGAACACCGGGGAGCTGTTTTTT. Combining the CDR3 with reference TRBV19 and TRBJ2-2 gives the whole variable domain DGGITQSPKYLFRKEGQNVTLSCEQNLNHDAMYWYRQDPGQGLRLIYYSQIVNDFQKGDIAEGYSVSREKKESFPLTVTSAQKNPTAFYLCASSIVIDWDIIHDTNTGELFFGEGSRLTVL.

The genes are TRBV5-6 and TRBJ1-1, with unresolved D. Trimming pared 0 bases from V and 0 bases from J, leaving 12 bases between. Germline CDR1 and CDR2: SGHDT and YYEEEE. The CDR3 is 16 residues long. The CDR3 protein is CASSLAKGTMNTEAFF. The CDR3 DNA follows: TGTGCCAGCAGCTTGGCCAAGGGCACCATGAACACTGAAGCTTTCTTT.

The chain recombines TRBV30 with TRBJ1-5; 9 bases line up with TRBD1. CDR1 is GTSNPN, CDR2 SVGIG, per germline (reference sequence). V lost 5 bases and J lost 6; bases outside the gene matches: 5. CDR3 size: 13 residues. The CDR3 reads CAWGGQGFQPQHF. In DNA, the CDR3 is TGTGCCTGGGGGGGACAGGGTTTTCAGCCCCAGCATTTT.

J is TRBJ2-7 and V is TRBV29-1; D is tentatively TRBD1 or TRBD2 (5 bases each). The CDR3 consists of 12 residues. The germline V gene has CDR1 SQVTM and CDR2 ANQGSEA. Trimming left V 5 bases short and J 7 bases short, with 15 bases between. This CDR3 reads CSVPGPRREQYF. CDR3 DNA: TGCAGCGTTCCGGGGCCCCGTCGGGAGCAGTACTTC.

This clone turned up a few times. In the same sample, other DNA sequences code for this CDR3. The chain combines TRBV6-5 with TRBJ1-4; D is possibly TRBD1 (6 bases). The germline gives CDR1 MNHEY, CDR2 SVGAGI. This CDR3 region has 13 residues. The germline V and J ends were trimmed by 5 bases and 5 bases, with 9 bases remaining between them. This CDR3 reads CASSRDRNEKLFF. The CDR3 region has the DNA TGTGCCAGCAGTCGCGACAGGAATGAAAAACTGTTTTTT.

The chain is built from TRBV7-9 and TRBJ2-5, with D tentatively TRBD1 (6 bases). Trimming took off 5 bases at V and 2 bases at J, with 12 bases between the two ends. The germline V gene encodes CDR1 SEHNR and CDR2 FQNEAQ (reference sequence). This CDR3 spans 14 amino acids. The CDR3 DNA is TGTGCCAGCAGCCCCGGCACAGGGCAAGAGACCCAGTACTTC. It is translated as CASSPGTGQETQYF.

The chain has TRBV5-4 and TRBJ2-3, with D possibly matching TRBD1 (5 bases). Trimming left V 1 base short and J 5 bases short, with 8 bases between. CDR1 SGHNT and CDR2 YYREEE come from the germline V gene (reference sequence). There are 13 residues in the CDR3. In DNA form, the CDR3 reads TGTGCCAGCAGCTTGTCCCAGGGAGATACGCAGTATTTT. It specifies CASSLSQGDTQYF.

Notes on this clone: Other DNA sequences in the same sample also yield this CDR3. The rearrangement uses TRBV9 and TRBJ2-5; perhaps TRBD1 as D (5 bases). The CDR3 has 15 residues. Trimming took 0 bases from V and 1 from J, leaving 10 bases between them. Germline CDR1 SGDLS, CDR2 YYNGEE. This chain's CDR3 is CASSVATGPQETQYF. The CDR3 DNA reads as TGTGCCAGCAGCGTAGCAACAGGACCCCAAGAGACCCAGTACTTC.

The chain couples TRBV19 to TRBJ2-7, with D possibly matching TRBD1 (6 bases). Per the germline V gene, CDR1 is LNHDA and CDR2 is SQIVND (reference sequence). V lost 4 bases to trimming and J lost 11 bases, with 18 bases between them. This CDR3 region has 13 residues. This CDR3 is CASSTAPGTNEYF. CDR3 coding DNA: TGTGCCAGTAGTACTGCTCCTGGGACAAACGAGTACTTC.

The J gene is TRBJ1-1, the V gene TRBV6-1; D unresolved. The V end lost 2 bases, the J end lost 0 bases, and 16 bases lay between the germline ends. The CDR3 contains 17 residues. Germline V gene data show CDR1 as MNHNS and CDR2 as SASEGT. CDR3 residues: CASSEQYRRLLNTEAFF. Here the CDR3 DNA reads TGTGCCAGCAGTGAACAGTACCGGAGACTGCTGAACACTGAAGCTTTCTTT.

V usage is TRBV11-3 and J usage is TRBJ2-7; 7 bases are a match to TRBD1. V was clipped by 4 bases and J by 4 bases; unmatched bases: 7. CDR1 is SGHNT and CDR2 is YENEEA in the germline V gene. This CDR3 has 14 amino acids. CDR3 sequence (DNA): TGTGCCAGCAGCTGGACAGGCCCTGGTTACGAGCAGTACTTC. Residues: CASSWTGPGYEQYF. The full variable domain, rest sourced from reference TRBV11-3 and TRBJ2-7, is EAGVVQSPRYKIIEKKQPVAFWCNPISGHNTLYWYLQNLGQGPELLIRYENEEAVDDSQLPKDRFSAERLKGVDSTLKIQPAELGDSAVYLCASSWTGPGYEQYFGPGTRLTVT.

The V gene is TRBV19, the J gene TRBJ2-7; 8 bases align to TRBD2. This CDR3 has 17 residues. Germline trimming cut 2 bases from V and 3 bases from J; bases unmatched to any gene: 12. Germline assignment: CDR1 LNHDA and CDR2 SQIVND (reference sequence). The CDR3 DNA reads TGTGCCAGTAGTATAACAATTACTAGCGGAAGCTTCTACGAGCAGTACTTC. Translated: CASSITITSGSFYEQYF.

The chain links TRBV18 to TRBJ2-3; 7 bases fit TRBD1. There are 17 residues in the CDR3. Trimming at V came to 3 bases and at J to 0 bases, leaving 9 bases not matched to a gene. Germline-derived CDR1 and CDR2 are KGHSH and LQKENI. The DNA of the CDR3 is TGTGCCAGCTCACCGACACATTCGGGACAGAGCACAGATACGCAGTATTTT. Amino acids: CASSPTHSGQSTDTQYF. Combining the CDR3 with reference TRBV18 and TRBJ2-3 gives the whole variable domain NAGVMQNPRHLVRRRGQEARLRCSPMKGHSHVYWYRQLPEEGLKFMVYLQKENIIDESGMPKERFSAEFPKEGPSILRIQQVVRGDSAAYFCASSPTHSGQSTDTQYFGPGTRLTVL.

With regard to this clone: Other DNA sequences in the same sample also yield this CDR3. CDR3 bases: TGTGCCAGCTCTCTAGGGACGGGACGGTATGGCTACACCTTC. It translates to CASSLGTGRYGYTF. V usage is TRBV28 and J usage is TRBJ1-2; a weak D match, TRBD1 (5 bases). There are 14 residues in the CDR3. The V end lost 8 bases, the J end lost 5 bases, and 18 bases lay between the germline ends. Germline CDR1 and CDR2: MDHEN and SYDVKM.

The gene calls are TRBV7-2 and TRBJ2-3; D is uncertain. V lost 5 bases and J lost 4, with 13 bases in between. The V gene's germline CDR1 is SGHTA and CDR2 FQGNSA. This CDR3 is 14 amino acids long. CDR3 sequence: CASSPASWADTQYF. The CDR3 nucleotides read TGTGCCAGCAGCCCAGCTTCTTGGGCAGATACGCAGTATTTT. The full variable domain, in which reference TRBV7-2 and TRBJ2-3 provide the parts outside the CDR3, is GAGVSQSPSNKVTEKGKDVELRCDPISGHTALYWYRQSLGQGLEFLIYFQGNSAPDKSGLPSDRFSAERTGGSVSTLTIQRTQQEDSAVYLCASSPASWADTQYFGPGTRLTVL.